Following are 15 T cell receptor beta chains from one sample sequenced in a study of cytomegalovirus exposure and HLA in healthy donors. This table comes from immunoSEQ multiplex PCR, and its TCRdb copy is limited to in-frame clones, with some not included. Counted here are about 82,000 clones, about 92% occurring once; the ten biggest clones make up approximately 0.67%. Sequenced sample: PBMCs. These receptors came from a young man in good health and CMV-seronegative.

The gene calls are TRBV5-1 and TRBJ1-2, with D perhaps matching TRBD1 (5 bases). V was cut by 0 bases and J by 6 bases, with 15 bases left in between. Germline V CDR1 and CDR2: SGHRS, YFSETQ. The CDR3 spans 15 residues. This CDR3 is CASSLVGARAHGYTF. The CDR3 coding sequence is TGCGCCAGCAGCTTGGTGGGCGCCAGGGCCCATGGCTACACCTTC.

The chain carries TRBV10-2 and TRBJ2-1; D may be TRBD2 (5 bases). The germline V gene encodes CDR1 WSHSY and CDR2 SAAADI. CDR3 length: 17 amino acids. Trimming removed 7 bases from V and 0 bases from J, with 19 bases in between. The CDR3, as DNA: TGCGCCAGCACCCGAAGGAGCGCGGGCCTCTCCTACAATGAGCAGTTCTTC. Residues: CASTRRSAGLSYNEQFF.

V usage is TRBV30 and J usage is TRBJ1-2; TRBD1 aligns across 8 bases. In germline, CDR1 is GTSNPN, CDR2 SVGIG (reference sequence). Germline trimming cut 0 bases from V and 4 bases from J; bases unmatched to any gene: 10. The CDR3 has 16 residues. The CDR3 DNA reads as TGTGCCTGGAGTGTGCAGGGGGCAGGCCTTGGCTATGGCTACACCTTC. Translation gives CAWSVQGAGLGYGYTF.

The chain couples TRBV6-1 to TRBJ2-7, with D possibly TRBD2 on 6 matching bases. CDR1 MNHNS and CDR2 SASEGT come from the germline V gene. The CDR3 consists of 15 residues. The ends were cut back, 1 base at V and 0 bases at J, with 10 bases in the middle. The CDR3: CASSEDRGFSYEQYF. Written as DNA, the CDR3 is TGTGCCAGCAGTGAAGATCGGGGGTTCTCCTACGAGCAGTACTTC.

The chain employs TRBV2 and TRBJ2-3; 8 positions agree with TRBD1. The V gene end was trimmed by 4 bases and the J gene end by 6 bases; junction bases not matched to a gene: 12. This CDR3 comprises 16 residues. The germline gives CDR1 SNHLY, CDR2 FYNNEI. CDR3 sequence reads: CASSGQGRGRRDTQYF. In nucleotides, the CDR3 is TGTGCCAGCAGTGGGCAGGGCAGGGGGCGCCGGGATACGCAGTATTTT.

The rearrangement links TRBV11-1 to TRBJ1-1, with a possible D match to TRBD1 (6 bases). Per germline, CDR1 SGHAT and CDR2 FQDESV (reference sequence). The V gene lost 6 bases and the J gene lost 2 bases, with 16 bases spanning the gap. The length of the CDR3 is 15 residues. The DNA for the CDR3 is TGTGCCAGCAGGCCTCCGGGACAAAGAAACACTGAAGCTTTCTTT. It specifies CASRPPGQRNTEAFF. Filled out from reference TRBV11-1 and TRBJ1-1, the complete variable domain reads EAEVAQSPRYKITEKSQAVAFWCDPISGHATLYWYRQILGQGPELLVQFQDESVVDDSQLPKDRFSAERLKGVDSTLKIQPAELGDSAMYLCASRPPGQRNTEAFFGQGTRLTVV.

The gene calls are TRBV7-6 and TRBJ2-1; 14 positions agree with TRBD2. The CDR3 has 16 amino acids. The ends lost 5 bases at V and 4 bases at J; junction bases unmatched: 4. CDR1 is SGHVS, CDR2 FNYEAQ, per germline. The CDR3 DNA sequence: TGTGCCAGCAGCCCAGGGACTAGCGGGAGTTACAATGAGCAGTTCTTC. Its protein product is CASSPGTSGSYNEQFF.

The chain joins TRBV5-1 to TRBJ2-2; weak D call: TRBD2 (7 bases). V was shortened by 2 bases and J by 2 bases, with 13 bases between the two germline ends. The germline CDR1 and CDR2 sequences are SGHRS and YFSETQ. The CDR3 sequence is 16 residues long. As DNA, the CDR3 is TGCGCCAGCAGCTTAGAAGGGGGGGCCAACACCGGGGAGCTGTTTTTT. This translates into CASSLEGGANTGELFF.

This chain links TRBV6-5 with TRBJ1-2; D possibly corresponds to TRBD1 (6 bases). CDR3 length equals 12 residues. Trimming left V 4 bases short and J 6 bases short, with 9 bases between. CDR1 and CDR2 from the germline V gene are MNHEY and SVGAGI. CDR3 coding DNA: TGTGCCAGCAGTTTCGACAGGCATGGCTACACCTTC. This gives the protein CASSFDRHGYTF.

This chain connects TRBV30 to TRBJ2-7, with TRBD1 matching over 9 bases. After removal of 4 bases from V and 3 bases from J, the junction contained 4 bases not matched to a gene. Germline V gene lookup returns CDR1 GTSNPN and CDR2 SVGIG (reference sequence). The CDR3 sequence is 13 residues long. This CDR3 is CAWKTGGGYEQYF. In DNA form, the CDR3 reads TGTGCCTGGAAGACAGGGGGTGGCTACGAGCAGTACTTC.

This chain uses TRBV27 with TRBJ1-1, with 10 bases aligning to TRBD1. Per germline, CDR1 MNHEY and CDR2 SMNVEV (reference sequence). The junction had 4 bases not matched to a gene; V was cut back by 9 bases and J by 3 bases. The CDR3 extends over 13 amino acids. DNA of the CDR3: TGTGCCAGTAGGACAGGGGGTTACACTGAAGCTTTCTTT. It codes for CASRTGGYTEAFF.

This sequence joins TRBV12-5 and TRBJ2-3, with 8 bases fitting TRBD2. The V gene's germline CDR1 is LGHNT and CDR2 FRNRAP. The CDR3 contains 16 residues. V was clipped by 1 base and J by 2 bases; unmatched bases: 5. Written as DNA, the CDR3 is TGTGCTAGTGGTTTGGAGGTAGCGGGGCCCACAGATACGCAGTATTTT. Encoded protein: CASGLEVAGPTDTQYF.

V gene TRBV7-9 combines with J gene TRBJ1-2; 7 nucleotides align to TRBD1. CDR1 is SEHNR, CDR2 FQNEAQ, per germline (reference sequence). V shed 0 bases, J shed 7 bases, and the junction held 8 bases outside the gene matches. This CDR3 is built from 15 residues. CDR3 protein: CASSLAPTGPSGYTF. The CDR3 region has the DNA TGTGCCAGCAGCTTAGCGCCGACAGGGCCTAGTGGCTACACCTTC.

The genes are TRBV4-1 and TRBJ2-7; 7 nucleotides align to TRBD1. The CDR3 totals 14 residues. V dropped 1 base and J dropped 4; count of bases not matched to a gene: 4. CDR1 is MGHRA, CDR2 YSYEKL, per germline. The CDR3 loop reads CASSQGDSQYEQYF. Written as DNA, the CDR3 is TGCGCCAGCAGCCAAGGGGACAGCCAATACGAGCAGTACTTC.

The V gene is TRBV5-6, the J gene TRBJ2-1, with D perhaps matching TRBD1 (5 bases). Trimming took 3 bases from V and 10 from J, leaving 8 bases between them. The CDR3 runs to 11 residues. Germline lookup yields CDR1 SGHDT and CDR2 YYEEEE. CDR3 nucleotide sequence: TGTGCCAGCAGCTACAGGACAGAGCAGTTCTTC. It is translated as CASSYRTEQFF.